Below are 16 T cell receptor beta chains sequenced from a single sample in a study of identifying expanded T cells in peripheral blood. Measured with immunoSEQ multiplex PCR; TCRdb has only the in-frame clones, and not every one. The data show about 80,000 clones, 85% to 90% seen once. Sequenced: blood. Receptor source: a person between 18 and 70 years old in good health.

This clone appeared once. The CDR3 DNA sequence: TGTGCCAGCGGGGAGGTGGGAGAATACGAGCAGTACTTC. It codes for CASGEVGEYEQYF. The genes are TRBV6-5 and TRBJ2-7; a possible D gene is TRBD2 (6 bases). Trimming removed 8 bases from V and 4 bases from J, with 15 bases in between. This CDR3 has 13 amino acids. The V gene's germline CDR1 is MNHEY and CDR2 SVGAGI.

V and J are TRBV27 and TRBJ2-2; TRBD2 aligns across 9 bases. Germline V gene sequence: CDR1 MNHEY, CDR2 SMNVEV (reference sequence). Unmatched junction bases numbered 6, after V lost 5 bases and J lost 8 bases. The CDR3 covers 14 residues. The CDR3 is CASSGRTSVGELFF. The CDR3 DNA is TGTGCCAGCAGTGGGAGGACTAGCGTAGGGGAGCTGTTTTTT.

J is TRBJ2-7 and V is TRBV5-1; 8 nucleotides match TRBD2. CDR3 size: 13 residues. The J segment lost 3 bases and the V segment lost 6 bases, leaving 5 bases of the junction unmatched. Germline CDR1 SGHRS, CDR2 YFSETQ. The CDR3 reads CASNSGGVYEQYF. The CDR3 coding sequence is TGCGCCAGCAACTCGGGAGGGGTCTACGAGCAGTACTTC.

This chain joins TRBV11-2 and TRBJ2-7; D is undetermined. Per germline, CDR1 SGHAT and CDR2 FQNNGV. This CDR3 region has 14 residues. The V gene lost 1 base and the J gene lost 2 bases, with 9 bases spanning the gap. The CDR3 nucleotides are TGTGCCAGCAGCTTAGTTGCCCGGACCTACGAGCAGTACTTC. This codes for CASSLVARTYEQYF. The whole variable domain, filled in from reference TRBV11-2 and TRBJ2-7, reads EAGVAQSPRYKIIEKRQSVAFWCNPISGHATLYWYQQILGQGPKLLIQFQNNGVVDDSQLPKDRFSAERLKGVDSTLKIQPAKLEDSAVYLCASSLVARTYEQYFGPGTRLTVT.

This chain joins TRBV19 and TRBJ1-6; 9 bases map to TRBD1. Looked up from germline, CDR1 is LNHDA and CDR2 is SQIVND (reference sequence). The CDR3 loop spans 17 amino acids. J lost 10 bases, V lost 1 base, and 11 bases had no gene match. Here the CDR3 DNA reads TGTGCCAGTAGTATAGGCTCGACCGGGACAGGGAACTCACCCCTCCACTTT. It is translated as CASSIGSTGTGNSPLHF.

This chain uses TRBV29-1 with TRBJ2-1; weak D call: TRBD1 (6 bases). The V end lost 4 bases, the J end lost 2 bases, and 24 bases lay between the germline ends. Germline-derived CDR1 and CDR2 are SQVTM and ANQGSEA. This CDR3 is built from 18 residues. CDR3 nucleotides: TGCAGCGTTGCGCCCCACAGGGAAAACAAAAGAACCTACAATGAGCAGTTCTTC. Translated: CSVAPHRENKRTYNEQFF.

The chain recombines TRBV4-3 with TRBJ2-7; D remains unclear. Germline V lookup: CDR1 LGHNA, CDR2 YSLEER. Trimming pared 4 bases from V and 5 bases from J, leaving 18 bases between. CDR3 length equals 15 residues. The chain's CDR3 is CASSPRALGINEQYF. The CDR3 DNA follows: TGCGCCAGCAGCCCCCGGGCCCTCGGCATCAACGAGCAGTACTTC.

The rearrangement joins TRBV23-1 to TRBJ1-4; D gene unclear. TRBV23-1 is sorted into the ORF group, with uncertain function. This CDR3 contains 14 residues. The CDR3, as DNA: TGCCACCAGCAGTTCGTATGGTTTAATGAAAAACTGTTTTTT. Its protein is CHQQFVWFNEKLFF.

The chain links TRBV7-2 to TRBJ2-5; the D is unclear. The CDR3 sequence is 14 residues long. Germline V CDR1 and CDR2: SGHTA, FQGNSA. Trimming took off 7 bases at V and 5 bases at J, with 17 bases between the two ends. In nucleotides, the CDR3 is TGTGCCAGCACTCCTATGTCCCCCATGGAGACCCAGTACTTC. Residues: CASTPMSPMETQYF.

The gene calls are TRBV6-4 and TRBJ1-6; no clear D. Germline-derived CDR1 and CDR2 are MRHNA and SNTAGT. CDR3 length: 14 amino acids. With 3 bases removed from V and 9 bases from J, the gap between germline ends came to 12 bases. CDR3 bases: TGTGCCAGCAGTGAGTATTATGGCGGTTCACCCCTCCACTTT. This translates into CASSEYYGGSPLHF.

The rearrangement links TRBV7-2 to TRBJ2-7; 8 nucleotides agree with TRBD1. J gave up 6 bases and V 5 bases, and 6 bases lay outside the gene matches. The CDR3 has 13 amino acids. Per germline, CDR1 SGHTA and CDR2 FQGNSA. In DNA, the CDR3 is TGTGCCAGCAGCCAGCCGACAGGGGCCGAGCAGTACTTC. It yields the protein CASSQPTGAEQYF.

The V call is TRBV7-2, the J call TRBJ2-3; D gene uncertain. V was clipped by 3 bases and J by 3 bases, with 10 bases between them. Germline loops: CDR1 SGHTA, CDR2 FQGNSA. CDR3 length equals 14 residues. The CDR3 sequence: CASSLGLATDTQYF. CDR3 nucleotide sequence: TGTGCCAGCAGCTTGGGTCTGGCTACAGATACGCAGTATTTT.

V usage is TRBV11-2 and J usage is TRBJ2-1; D gene uncertain. The V gene lost 2 bases and the J gene lost 7 bases, with 6 bases spanning the gap. The CDR3 totals 12 residues. Germline V lookup: CDR1 SGHAT, CDR2 FQNNGV. The DNA for the CDR3 is TGTGCCAGCAGCTTAAGGTGGAATGAGCAGTTCTTC. This gives the protein CASSLRWNEQFF.

The DNA for the CDR3 is TGTGCCAGCAGCCGGGGCGGGGTGGGAGAGACCCAGTACTTC. Encoded protein: CASSRGGVGETQYF. This chain uses TRBV11-2 with TRBJ2-5; D is possibly TRBD2 (6 bases). V was trimmed by 5 bases and J by 4 bases, leaving 14 bases between them. The CDR3 covers 14 residues. Germline CDR1 and CDR2: SGHAT and FQNNGV.

The chain couples TRBV19 to TRBJ1-5; D possibly corresponds to TRBD1 (5 bases). V lost 5 bases and J 2 bases, leaving 13 bases between the germline ends. The germline CDR1 and CDR2 sequences are LNHDA and SQIVND (reference sequence). This CDR3 spans 15 amino acids. CDR3 sequence: CASSPFTGGNQPQHF. In nucleotides, the CDR3 is TGTGCCAGTAGTCCTTTTACAGGTGGCAATCAGCCCCAGCATTTT.

The chain employs TRBV7-8 and TRBJ1-1; D remains ambiguous. V was clipped by 1 base and J by 1 base, with 19 bases between them. CDR3 size: 18 residues. From germline, CDR1 is SGHVS and CDR2 FQNEAQ. This CDR3 is CASSLGGSGPQRNTEAFF. The CDR3 DNA sequence: TGTGCCAGCAGCTTAGGAGGCAGCGGGCCCCAGAGGAACACTGAAGCTTTCTTT.